These T cell receptor beta chains were read from a single sample in a study of shared clonotypes between healthy human individuals. TCRdb keeps only in-frame clones here, not all; method: immunoSEQ multiplex PCR. The sample lists millions of clones; over 90% were seen once. Sequenced sample: naive CD4+ T cells from PBMCs. Every receptor here comes from a man between 18 and 29 years old in good health. Some clones in this sample may be carry-over from other donors' samples. Each CDR3 is given with its conserved first and last residue. A D gene is named only where the DNA matches it firmly. Rows may omit the clone size; those that give it use once, few, many or a size class.

d_gene: TRBD2; j_gene: TRBJ2-3; abundance: NA; v_gene: TRBV4-3; CDR3aa: CASSQGLAVDGPNSDTQYF; CDR3nt: TGCGCCAGCAGCCAAGGACTAGCTGTGGATGGACCGAATTCAGATACGCAGTATTTT
d_gene: NA; j_gene: TRBJ1-2; abundance: NA; v_gene: TRBV7-2; CDR3aa: CASSFGVGYGYTF; CDR3nt: TGTGCCAGCAGCTTTGGTGTTGGCTATGGCTACACCTTC
d_gene: TRBD1; j_gene: TRBJ1-5; abundance: NA; v_gene: TRBV19; CDR3aa: CASSKRTGVWGQPQHF; CDR3nt: TGTGCCAGTAGTAAACGGACAGGGGTTTGGGGGCAGCCCCAGCATTTT
d_gene: TRBD1; j_gene: TRBJ2-7; abundance: once; v_gene: TRBV6-6; CDR3aa: CASRRQGGTEQYF; CDR3nt: TGTGCCAGCAGAAGACAGGGGGGAACCGAGCAGTACTTC
d_gene: TRBD1; j_gene: TRBJ2-1; abundance: NA; v_gene: TRBV7-9; CDR3aa: CASTSHWGTANEQFF; CDR3nt: TGTGCCAGCACCTCCCATTGGGGGACAGCCAATGAGCAGTTCTTC
d_gene: TRBD1; j_gene: TRBJ1-5; abundance: NA; v_gene: TRBV6-1; CDR3aa: CASSEDRGPRNQPQHF; CDR3nt: TGTGCCAGCAGTGAAGACAGGGGTCCTCGCAATCAGCCCCAGCATTTT
d_gene: TRBD1; j_gene: TRBJ2-2; abundance: NA; v_gene: TRBV13; CDR3aa: CASSTRTGVGELFF; CDR3nt: TGTGCCAGCAGCACACGGACAGGGGTCGGGGAGCTGTTTTTT
d_gene: NA; j_gene: TRBJ1-1; abundance: NA; v_gene: TRBV4-2; CDR3aa: CASSRPRPSNTEAFF; CDR3nt: TGTGCCAGCAGCCGGCCTCGCCCATCGAACACTGAAGCTTTCTTT
d_gene: NA; j_gene: TRBJ2-3; abundance: NA; v_gene: TRBV10-2; CDR3aa: CARRTDTQYF; CDR3nt: TGCGCCAGGAGAACAGATACGCAGTATTTT
d_gene: NA; j_gene: TRBJ2-3; abundance: once; v_gene: TRBV9; CDR3aa: CASSAESGWTDTQYF; CDR3nt: TGTGCCAGCAGCGCCGAGTCTGGATGGACAGATACGCAGTATTTT
d_gene: TRBD1; j_gene: TRBJ1-1; abundance: once; v_gene: TRBV25-1; CDR3aa: CASSDPTLGTGGAFF; CDR3nt: TGTGCCAGCAGTGATCCCACCTTGGGCACAGGGGGAGCTTTCTTT
d_gene: NA; j_gene: TRBJ1-2; abundance: NA; v_gene: TRBV6-1; CDR3aa: CASTLGDGLNYGYTF; CDR3nt: TGTGCCAGCACCCTGGGGGACGGCCTGAACTATGGCTACACCTTC
d_gene: NA; j_gene: TRBJ2-1; abundance: NA; v_gene: TRBV28; CDR3aa: CASSLADLGYNEQFF; CDR3nt: TGTGCCAGCAGTTTAGCCGACTTAGGGTACAATGAGCAGTTCTTC
d_gene: NA; j_gene: TRBJ2-7; abundance: NA; v_gene: TRBV5-4; CDR3aa: CASSLGLTGYEQYF; CDR3nt: TGTGCCAGCAGCTTAGGCCTGACGGGTTACGAGCAGTACTTC
d_gene: NA; j_gene: TRBJ1-5; abundance: NA; v_gene: TRBV7-9; CDR3aa: CASGGKADQPQHF; CDR3nt: TGTGCCAGTGGGGGTAAGGCGGATCAGCCCCAGCATTTT
d_gene: TRBD1; j_gene: TRBJ1-1; abundance: NA; v_gene: TRBV6-1; CDR3aa: CASSPIGQAEAFF; CDR3nt: TGTGCCAGCAGCCCAATAGGACAGGCTGAAGCTTTCTTT
d_gene: TRBD1; j_gene: TRBJ1-5; abundance: once; v_gene: TRBV7-2; CDR3aa: CASSSGQADGNQPQHF; CDR3nt: TGTGCCAGCAGCTCAGGACAGGCCGACGGCAATCAGCCCCAGCATTTT
d_gene: NA; j_gene: TRBJ2-2; abundance: NA; v_gene: TRBV4-1; CDR3aa: CASSALEGVGTGELFF; CDR3nt: TGCGCCAGCAGCGCCCTCGAGGGGGTGGGCACCGGGGAGCTGTTTTTT